A selection of T cell receptor beta chains follows, all from one sample in a study of blood T cell repertoires in COVID-19. The data were produced by immunoSEQ multiplex PCR, yet TCRdb's version contains in-frame clones alone and is incomplete. The repertoire has 280,000 or so clones, approximately 83% of them found once; the top ten carry 2.2%. The source material was PBMCs or T cells enriched from blood (not recorded which). The receptors originated from a man in his thirties or forties who had recovered from COVID-19. Each CDR3 is given with its conserved first and last residue. Fields, in order: CDR3 DNA, CDR3 protein, J gene, V gene, clone size, D gene. A D gene is named only where the DNA matches it firmly. Some rows have no size entry. The others give once, few or many, or a class for an expanded clone.

TGTGCCAGCAGTTCCGGGACAGGGGGTAATTCACCCCTCCACTTT | CASSSGTGGNSPLHF | TRBJ1-6 | TRBV2 | NA | TRBD1
TGCGCCAGCAGCCAAACCCCCGCGGGAAGTGAAAAACTGTTTTTT | CASSQTPAGSEKLFF | TRBJ1-4 | TRBV4-1 | once | NA
TGTGCCAGCAGGACAGGGGGGTATGGGGCCAACGTCCTGACTTTC | CASRTGGYGANVLTF | TRBJ2-6 | TRBV6-5 | NA | TRBD1
TGTGCCAGCAGTTTGGACAGGGGGTTAGTGTTCGGCTACACCTTC | CASSLDRGLVFGYTF | TRBJ1-2 | TRBV27 | NA | TRBD1
TGTGCCTGGAGTGTACTGAGGGGGCGGAACACTGAAGCTTTCTTT | CAWSVLRGRNTEAFF | TRBJ1-1 | TRBV30 | once | TRBD1
TGTGCCAGCAGCCAAGAGGGCAGTAACTATGGCTACACCTTC | CASSQEGSNYGYTF | TRBJ1-2 | TRBV3-1/TRBV3-2 | NA | NA
TGTGCCAGCAGTTTATGGGCTAGCGGGGGGACCTACGAGCAGTACTTC | CASSLWASGGTYEQYF | TRBJ2-7 | TRBV27 | NA | TRBD2
TGTGCCAGCAGTTCTTACAGGGGCGGGCATGAAAAACTGTTTTTT | CASSSYRGGHEKLFF | TRBJ1-4 | TRBV13 | NA | TRBD1
TGTGCCAGCAGCTCCGGGGGACCGATCATCTATGGCTACACCTTC | CASSSGGPIIYGYTF | TRBJ1-2 | TRBV7-8 | NA | NA
TGTGCCAGCAGGCGTAGCCTGACAGGGGACGTTCCTGAAGCTTTCTTT | CASRRSLTGDVPEAFF | TRBJ1-1 | TRBV2 | NA | TRBD1
TGTGCCAGCATTTCGTCCACCGGGGAGCTGTTTTTT | CASISSTGELFF | TRBJ2-2 | TRBV2 | NA | NA
TGTGCCAGCACCTTAGACAGATTCACAGATACGCAGTATTTT | CASTLDRFTDTQYF | TRBJ2-3 | TRBV27 | NA | NA
TGCGCCAGCAGCCCCGGGGGGAACTTTGGCTACACCTTC | CASSPGGNFGYTF | TRBJ1-2 | TRBV5-1 | NA | NA
TGTGCCAGCAGCGAGCAGGGGGTGATAATCTCACCCCTCCACTTT | CASSEQGVIISPLHF | TRBJ1-6 | TRBV7-8 | NA | TRBD1
TGTGCCAGCAGCTTAGGGACAGACTATGGCTACACCTTC | CASSLGTDYGYTF | TRBJ1-2 | TRBV7-2 | NA | NA
TGCGCCAGCAGCCGAGCCAGCCCCGGAGGTCTAGCGGGCGGCCTATCCTACGAGCAGTACTTC | CASSRASPGGLAGGLSYEQYF | TRBJ2-7 | TRBV4-1 | NA | TRBD2
TGTGCCAGCAGCTTGGAGCTAGCGGGTTTCACAGATACGCAGTATTTT | CASSLELAGFTDTQYF | TRBJ2-3 | TRBV5-6 | NA | TRBD2
TGTGCCAGCAGTTCAGACTGGGGCTACACCTTC | CASSSDWGYTF | TRBJ1-2 | TRBV2 | NA | NA
TGTGCCAGCAGCCCTGACAGGTTCGCAGAGACCCAGTACTTC | CASSPDRFAETQYF | TRBJ2-5 | TRBV7-9 | NA | NA
TGTGCCAGCAGCCCACTCCAAGGACAATTAGGGGGCTACACCTTC | CASSPLQGQLGGYTF | TRBJ1-2 | TRBV5-4 | NA | NA
TGTGCCAGCAGCGCGGACAGGGGCACTGAAGCTTTCTTT | CASSADRGTEAFF | TRBJ1-1 | TRBV6-5 | NA | TRBD1
TGCGCCAGCAGTGACTCCAGACTCCGGACGAAACAAATAAACAGGGACTCTGGAAACACCATATATTTT | CASSDSRLRTKQINRDSGNTIYF | TRBJ1-3 | TRBV10-1 | NA | NA
TGTGCCAGCAGTAGAGGACAGCAAGAGACCCAGTACTTC | CASSRGQQETQYF | TRBJ2-5 | TRBV5-4 | NA | NA
TGTGCCAGCAGCCGCCTCGGGGGGGGAGCTTTCTTT | CASSRLGGGAFF | TRBJ1-1 | TRBV3-1/TRBV3-2 | NA | NA
TGTGCCAGCAGTTATCACAGACCCGCGGGGACCCAGTACTTC | CASSYHRPAGTQYF | TRBJ2-5 | TRBV6-8 | NA | NA
TGCGCCAGCAGCCCGGCCGGGAGCACAGATACGCAGTATTTT | CASSPAGSTDTQYF | TRBJ2-3 | TRBV5-1 | NA | NA
TGCGCCAGCAGTACTACAGGGGGTCGCTCCTACGAGCAGTACTTC | CASSTTGGRSYEQYF | TRBJ2-7 | TRBV5-1 | NA | TRBD1
TGCAGCGCCTGGGGTCTACAGGCGGCCTACGAGCAGTACTTC | CSAWGLQAAYEQYF | TRBJ2-7 | TRBV29-1 | many | NA
TGCGCCAGCAGCTTGGGTGGGACAGGGGTTCCCGAGCAGTACTTC | CASSLGGTGVPEQYF | TRBJ2-7 | TRBV5-1 | NA | TRBD1
TGTGCCAGCAGCAAAAGTCTTCTAGCGGGCACAGATACGCAGTATTTT | CASSKSLLAGTDTQYF | TRBJ2-3 | TRBV9 | NA | TRBD2
TGCGCCAGCAGAACCGGGACAGGGGGCGCTAAGGAAAACATTCAGTACTTC | CASRTGTGGAKENIQYF | TRBJ2-4 | TRBV5-1 | NA | TRBD1
TGTGCCAGCAGCCAAGATACTAGCGGGGGGAATGAGCAGTTCTTC | CASSQDTSGGNEQFF | TRBJ2-1 | TRBV4-2 | many | TRBD2
TGCGCCAGCAGTGAGTCGATTATAGGAGAGTACTTC | CASSESIIGEYF | TRBJ2-7 | TRBV10-1 | NA | NA
TGCAGTGCTAGTTTGCGGACTAGGGACACAGATACGCAGTATTTT | CSASLRTRDTDTQYF | TRBJ2-3 | TRBV20-1 | once | TRBD2
TGTGCCAGCAGTTTAGTTCGGACACTTGAAGCTTTCTTT | CASSLVRTLEAFF | TRBJ1-1 | TRBV12-3/TRBV12-4 | NA | NA
TGCGCCAGCACCCCAAGTGGAGGGGGCTCGCTGTGGACAGATACGCAGTATTTT | CASTPSGGGSLWTDTQYF | TRBJ2-3 | TRBV5-1 | once | NA
TGCGCCAGCAGCCAAGACTGGTTCAGCTCCTACAATGAGCAGTTCTTC | CASSQDWFSSYNEQFF | TRBJ2-1 | TRBV4-3 | NA | NA
TGTGCCAGCAGGACAGCGAACACTGAAGCTTTCTTT | CASRTANTEAFF | TRBJ1-1 | TRBV28 | once | NA
TGTGCCATCACTCGGGACGGGGGAAATAATTCACCCCTCCACTTT | CAITRDGGNNSPLHF | TRBJ1-6 | TRBV10-3 | NA | NA
TGCGCCAGCAGCTTGGTGGGACAGGGGAATGAAAAACTGTTTTTT | CASSLVGQGNEKLFF | TRBJ1-4 | TRBV5-1 | NA | TRBD1
TGTGCCAGCAGTTTACCGCCCAGACAGGGGATTCAGCCCCAGCATTTT | CASSLPPRQGIQPQHF | TRBJ1-5 | TRBV28 | once | TRBD1
TGTGCCAGCAGCGTAGTGGCTAGCGGGTTGCGACCAGATACGCAGTATTTT | CASSVVASGLRPDTQYF | TRBJ2-3 | TRBV9 | NA | TRBD2
TGTGCCAGCAGCACCCCAGACTATGGCTACACCTTC | CASSTPDYGYTF | TRBJ1-2 | TRBV5-4 | NA | NA
TGTGCCAGCAGCATCGGACAGGGGGTTGGGGGGACCCAGTACTTC | CASSIGQGVGGTQYF | TRBJ2-5 | TRBV7-6 | NA | TRBD1
TGTGCCAGTAGTATTGGCCTCGGGGGTAATGAAAAACTGTTTTTT | CASSIGLGGNEKLFF | TRBJ1-4 | TRBV19 | NA | NA
TGCGCCAGCAGAGGGGACACCAACACTGAAGCTTTCTTT | CASRGDTNTEAFF | TRBJ1-1 | TRBV5-1 | NA | NA
TGCAGTGCTAGTCTCGTTAGCTCTGGGGCCAACGTCCTGACTTTC | CSASLVSSGANVLTF | TRBJ2-6 | TRBV20-1 | NA | NA
TGTGCCACCAGCAGAGAAACCGGGACAGGGTTTAACGAGCAGTACTTC | CATSRETGTGFNEQYF | TRBJ2-7 | TRBV15 | NA | TRBD1
TGTGCCACCAGTGACCATGGACAGACTACTATCTCTGGGGCCAACGTCCTGACTTTC | CATSDHGQTTISGANVLTF | TRBJ2-6 | TRBV24-1 | NA | NA
TGTGCCAGCAGTTACTCCCCCTCCCCTTCGGGGTACGAGCAGTACTTC | CASSYSPSPSGYEQYF | TRBJ2-7 | TRBV6-5 | NA | NA
TGTGCCAGCAGGGGGGACAGCTCATACGAGCAGTACTTC | CASRGDSSYEQYF | TRBJ2-7 | TRBV2 | NA | TRBD1
TGTGCCTGGAGTTGGGGGGGAGGGCCCCCTATAAACACTGAAGCTTTCTTT | CAWSWGGGPPINTEAFF | TRBJ1-1 | TRBV30 | NA | NA
TGTGCCAGCAGCCCACAACCCAGGGATACAGGCACTGAAGCTTTCTTT | CASSPQPRDTGTEAFF | TRBJ1-1 | TRBV9 | NA | NA
TGTGCCAGCAGCCCCCGCCGGCAGGGCAATCAGCCCCAGCATTTT | CASSPRRQGNQPQHF | TRBJ1-5 | TRBV3-1/TRBV3-2 | NA | NA
TGTGCCAGCAGCGTCACAGGGATTTTGGACACTGAAGCTTTCTTT | CASSVTGILDTEAFF | TRBJ1-1 | TRBV5-6 | NA | NA
TGCAGCGTCGGGAGGACAGGGAGATATCCTGAAGCTTTCTTT | CSVGRTGRYPEAFF | TRBJ1-1 | TRBV29-1 | NA | TRBD1
TGTGCCAGCAGCCTAGAGCGTCAAGGCCGATATGGCTACACCTTC | CASSLERQGRYGYTF | TRBJ1-2 | TRBV7-9 | NA | NA